Below are 15 T cell receptor beta chains sequenced from a single sample in a study of T cells after yellow fever vaccination. TCRdb re-called the 5' RACE reads through MiXCR, storing one row per CDR3 protein. The table includes some 150,000 distinct CDR3 sequences, roughly 11% detected once. This material consisted of CD8+ T cells sorted from PBMCs, taken 15 days after the yellow fever booster vaccination. The receptors were gathered from a man younger than 35 who received the YFV17D yellow fever vaccine.

This rearrangement joins TRBV5-4 to TRBJ2-1; the match to TRBD2 covers 11 bases. Germline-derived CDR1 and CDR2 are SGHNT and YYREEE (reference sequence). V shed 0 bases, J shed 9 bases, and the junction held 5 bases outside the gene matches. The CDR3 consists of 15 residues. The DNA of the CDR3 is TGTGCCAGCAGCTTGGGACTAGCGGGGAGCGGTGAGCAGTTCTTC. Protein sequence: CASSLGLAGSGEQFF.

This rearrangement joins TRBV5-1 to TRBJ2-3; D gene unclear. This CDR3 has 15 residues. Looked up from germline, CDR1 is SGHRS and CDR2 is YFSETQ. V lost 0 bases and J lost 1, with 9 bases in between. The CDR3, as DNA: TGCGCCAGCAGCTTGGGGCAGGTCGGCACAGATACGCAGTATTTT. Its protein product is CASSLGQVGTDTQYF. The full variable domain, its missing parts supplied by reference TRBV5-1 and TRBJ2-3, is KAGVTQTPRYLIKTRGQQVTLSCSPISGHRSVSWYQQTPGQGLQFLFEYFSETQRNKGNFPGRFSGRQFSNSRSEMNVSTLELGDSALYLCASSLGQVGTDTQYFGPGTRLTVL.

This sequence joins TRBV29-1 and TRBJ2-3; tentatively, D is TRBD1 or TRBD2 (5 bases each). The CDR3 sequence is 16 residues long. Germline V gene data show CDR1 as SQVTM and CDR2 as ANQGSEA. Between the trimmed V and J ends, which lost 1 base and 2 bases, there was a span of 16 bases. The CDR3 protein is CSVEVSRGLYTDTQYF. The CDR3 bases are TGCAGCGTTGAAGTATCCCGGGGCCTTTACACAGATACGCAGTATTTT.

The chain links TRBV5-1 to TRBJ2-7; 8 positions match TRBD1. Germline values: CDR1 SGHRS, CDR2 YFSETQ. The CDR3 covers 14 residues. With 2 bases clipped from V and 5 bases from J, the junction kept 6 bases outside the gene matches. DNA for the CDR3: TGCGCCAGCAGCTTAGGACAGGGAAACCACGAGCAGTACGTC. This translates into CASSLGQGNHEQYV.

This clonotype was seen more than once but under ten times. The J gene is TRBJ2-2, the V gene TRBV9; no reliable D call. Germline CDR1 is SGDLS and CDR2 is YYNGEE. The CDR3 loop spans 15 amino acids. The V end lost 4 bases, the J end lost 2 bases, and 12 bases lay between the germline ends. Here the CDR3 DNA reads TGTGCCAGCAGCTCCCGCCCGCCAAACACCGGGGAGCTGTTTTTT. Translated, it gives CASSSRPPNTGELFF.

Ten or more counts support this clonotype. The rearrangement links TRBV3-2 to TRBJ2-5; TRBD2, the D gene given by the table, was not confirmed from the DNA. TRBV3-2 has pseudogene status. CDR3 size: 16 residues. The CDR3 DNA is TGTGCCAGCAGCCCGGGACTAGCCGGCAAGCAAGAGACCCAGTACTTC. As protein: CASSPGLAGKQETQYF.

The chain joins TRBV11-3 to TRBJ2-5, with 8 positions matching TRBD1. CDR1 and CDR2 (germline): SGHNT, YENEEA. With V trimmed by 4 bases and J by 4 bases, 5 bases remained unmatched. The CDR3 is made up of 14 amino acids. CDR3 region: CASSSQGVGETQYF. The CDR3 nucleotides are TGTGCCAGCAGCTCACAGGGGGTGGGAGAGACCCAGTACTTC.

The sample holds many counts of this clonotype. The chain uses TRBV10-2 and TRBJ1-5, with 7 bases fitting TRBD1. Germline loops: CDR1 WSHSY, CDR2 SAAADI. The CDR3 is 15 residues long. Unmatched junction bases numbered 11, after V lost 4 bases and J lost 8 bases. DNA for the CDR3: TGCGCCAGCAGTGTAGGAGTGGTCAGGGGGGAGCCCCAGCATTTT. Translation gives CASSVGVVRGEPQHF.

The rearrangement joins TRBV27 to TRBJ1-5; no firm D call. Germline V gene data show CDR1 as MNHEY and CDR2 as SMNVEV (reference sequence). The CDR3 sequence is 14 residues long. Trimming left V 6 bases short and J 6 bases short, with 15 bases between. The CDR3 coding sequence is TGTGCCAGCAGCACCGGCCTCCCGGGTCAGCCCCAGCATTTT. This sequence encodes CASSTGLPGQPQHF.

This clonotype showed up just a few times. The gene calls are TRBV6-5 and TRBJ1-1, with TRBD1 identical over 7 bases. Germline lookup yields CDR1 MNHEY and CDR2 SVGAGI. J lost 3 bases, V lost 6 bases, and 22 bases had no gene match. The CDR3 runs 19 residues. The CDR3 here is CASRPGTVRIPNLDTEAFF. For the CDR3, the DNA is TGTGCCAGCAGGCCCGGGACAGTGAGGATACCGAATCTGGACACTGAAGCTTTCTTT.

The sample holds a few counts of this clonotype. The rearrangement joins TRBV6-5 to TRBJ1-2, with a possible D match to TRBD1 (5 bases). The germline V gene has CDR1 MNHEY and CDR2 SVGAGI. V lost 5 bases to trimming and J lost 1 base, with 17 bases between them. CDR3 size: 16 residues. As DNA, the CDR3 is TGTGCCAGCAGTCACCCCGGGGCACAACTTAACTATGGCTACACCTTC. Protein sequence: CASSHPGAQLNYGYTF.

The chain links TRBV27 to TRBJ1-5, with a possible D match to TRBD1 (6 bases). CDR1 and CDR2 from the germline V gene are MNHEY and SMNVEV (reference sequence). V was shortened by 6 bases and J by 3 bases, with 12 bases between the two germline ends. The CDR3 sequence is 14 residues long. CDR3: CASSPDRPNQPQHF. For the CDR3, the DNA is TGTGCCAGCAGCCCCGACAGGCCCAATCAGCCCCAGCATTTT.

In this sample, this clonotype turned up a few times. This chain connects TRBV10-2 to TRBJ1-3; D call uncertain. There are 15 residues in the CDR3. Trimming removed 2 bases at V and 1 base at J, with 9 bases between. CDR1 WSHSY and CDR2 SAAADI come from the germline V gene. The CDR3 DNA follows: TGCGCCAGCAGTGAGGACCGCACATCTGGAAACACCATATATTTT. It specifies CASSEDRTSGNTIYF.

V is TRBV19 and J is TRBJ1-1, with TRBD1 identical over 8 bases. Trimming cost V 6 bases and J 1 base; bases outside gene matches: 10. CDR1 is LNHDA and CDR2 is SQIVND in the germline V gene (reference sequence). The CDR3 covers 16 residues. The CDR3 DNA is TGTGCCAGTAGACCTGGACAGGGACAAGGGAACACTGAAGCTTTCTTT. It yields the protein CASRPGQGQGNTEAFF.

This clonotype showed up just a few times. The V call is TRBV7-9, the J call TRBJ2-7; 10 bases agree with TRBD1. J gave up 6 bases and V 5 bases, and 4 bases lay outside the gene matches. Germline-derived CDR1 and CDR2 are SEHNR and FQNEAQ (reference sequence). CDR3 size: 13 residues. The CDR3 loop reads CASSPRDRGEQYV. The CDR3 nucleotides are TGTGCCAGCAGCCCCCGGGACAGGGGCGAGCAGTACGTC.